This T cell receptor (beta chain) derives from a study of blood T cell repertoires in COVID-19. Libraries were prepared by immunoSEQ multiplex PCR; TCRdb keeps only in-frame clonotypes and omits some of them. The sample consists of over 250,000 clones, 83% of them appearing once. The CDR3 has 13 residues. V lost 10 bases, J lost 4 bases, and 14 bases lay in between. Looked up from germline, CDR1 is KGHDR and CDR2 is SFDVKD. Sequenced sample: peripheral blood. This chain links TRBV24-1 with TRBJ2-3; D is possibly TRBD2 (5 bases). The receptor was derived from a woman in her fifties or sixties who had recovered from COVID-19. CDR3 protein: CATGAESADTQYF. The CDR3 DNA is TGTGCCACTGGAGCGGAAAGCGCAGATACGCAGTATTTT.